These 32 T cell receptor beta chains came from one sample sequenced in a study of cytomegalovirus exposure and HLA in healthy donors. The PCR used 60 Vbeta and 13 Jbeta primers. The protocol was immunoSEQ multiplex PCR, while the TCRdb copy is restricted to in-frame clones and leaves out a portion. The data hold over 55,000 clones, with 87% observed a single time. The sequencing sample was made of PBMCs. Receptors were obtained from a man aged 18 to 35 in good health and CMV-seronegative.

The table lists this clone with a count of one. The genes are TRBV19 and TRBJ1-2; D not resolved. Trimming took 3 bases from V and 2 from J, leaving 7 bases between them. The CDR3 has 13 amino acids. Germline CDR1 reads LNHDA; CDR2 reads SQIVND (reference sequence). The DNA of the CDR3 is TGTGCCAGTAGTATGGAGGGAAACTATGGCTACACCTTC. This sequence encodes CASSMEGNYGYTF. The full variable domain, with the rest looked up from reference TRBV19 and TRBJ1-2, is DGGITQSPKYLFRKEGQNVTLSCEQNLNHDAMYWYRQDPGQGLRLIYYSQIVNDFQKGDIAEGYSVSREKKESFPLTVTSAQKNPTAFYLCASSMEGNYGYTFGSGTRLTVV.

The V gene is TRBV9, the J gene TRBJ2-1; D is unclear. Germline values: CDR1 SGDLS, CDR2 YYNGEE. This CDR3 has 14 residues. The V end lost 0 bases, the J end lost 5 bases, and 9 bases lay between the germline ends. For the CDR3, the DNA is TGTGCCAGCAGCGTAGGGGCCCTGAACAATGAGCAGTTCTTC. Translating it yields CASSVGALNNEQFF.

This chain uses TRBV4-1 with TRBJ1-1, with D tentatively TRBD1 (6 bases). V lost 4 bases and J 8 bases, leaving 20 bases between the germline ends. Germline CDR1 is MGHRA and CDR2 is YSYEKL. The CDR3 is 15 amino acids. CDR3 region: CASSPEWGRSMEAFF. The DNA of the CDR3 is TGCGCCAGCAGCCCCGAGTGGGGGCGGAGTATGGAAGCTTTCTTT.

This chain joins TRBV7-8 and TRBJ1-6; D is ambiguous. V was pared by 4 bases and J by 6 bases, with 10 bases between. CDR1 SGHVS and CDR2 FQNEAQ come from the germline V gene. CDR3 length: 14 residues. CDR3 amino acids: CASSSPSGNSPLHF. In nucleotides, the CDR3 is TGTGCCAGCAGCTCCCCAAGCGGTAATTCACCCCTCCACTTT.

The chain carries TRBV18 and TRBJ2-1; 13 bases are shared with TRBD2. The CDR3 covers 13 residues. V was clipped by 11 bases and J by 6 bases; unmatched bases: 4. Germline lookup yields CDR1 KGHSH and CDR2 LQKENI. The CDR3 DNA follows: TGTGCCGGCAGACTAGCGGGGGGCAATGAGCAGTTCTTC. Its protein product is CAGRLAGGNEQFF.

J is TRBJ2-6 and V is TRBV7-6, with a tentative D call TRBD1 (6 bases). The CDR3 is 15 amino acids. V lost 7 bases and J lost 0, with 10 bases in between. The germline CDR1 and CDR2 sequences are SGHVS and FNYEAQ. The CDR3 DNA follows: TGTGCCAGCACCGAACAGGGCTCTGGGGCCAACGTCCTGACTTTC. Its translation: CASTEQGSGANVLTF.

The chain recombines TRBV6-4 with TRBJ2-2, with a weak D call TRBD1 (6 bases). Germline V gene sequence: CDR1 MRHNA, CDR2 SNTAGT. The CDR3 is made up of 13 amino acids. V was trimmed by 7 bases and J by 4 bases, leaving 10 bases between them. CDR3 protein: CASKRDITGELFF. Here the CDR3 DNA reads TGTGCCAGCAAAAGGGACATCACCGGGGAGCTGTTTTTT.

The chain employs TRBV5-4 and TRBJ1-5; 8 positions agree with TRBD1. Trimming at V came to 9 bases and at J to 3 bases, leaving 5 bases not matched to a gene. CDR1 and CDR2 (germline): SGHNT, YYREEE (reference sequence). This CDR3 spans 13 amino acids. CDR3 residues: CATGTGFNQPQHF. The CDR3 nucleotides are TGTGCCACCGGGACAGGCTTCAATCAGCCCCAGCATTTT. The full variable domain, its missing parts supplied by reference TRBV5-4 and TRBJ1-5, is ETGVTQSPTHLIKTRGQQVTLRCSSQSGHNTVSWYQQALGQGPQFIFQYYREEENGRGNFPPRFSGLQFPNYSSELNVNALELDDSALYLCATGTGFNQPQHFGDGTRLSIL.

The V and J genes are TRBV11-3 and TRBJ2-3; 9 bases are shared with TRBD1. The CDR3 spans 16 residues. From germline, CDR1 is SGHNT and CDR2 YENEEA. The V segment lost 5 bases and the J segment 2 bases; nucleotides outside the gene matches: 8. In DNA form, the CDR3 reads TGTGCCAGCAGCCCATTCGGGGACAGGGACACAGATACGCAGTATTTT. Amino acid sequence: CASSPFGDRDTDTQYF. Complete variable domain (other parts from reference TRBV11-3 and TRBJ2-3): EAGVVQSPRYKIIEKKQPVAFWCNPISGHNTLYWYLQNLGQGPELLIRYENEEAVDDSQLPKDRFSAERLKGVDSTLKIQPAELGDSAVYLCASSPFGDRDTDTQYFGPGTRLTVL.

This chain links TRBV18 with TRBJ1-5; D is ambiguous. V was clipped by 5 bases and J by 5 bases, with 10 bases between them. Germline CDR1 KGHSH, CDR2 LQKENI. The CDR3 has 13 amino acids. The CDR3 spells CASSTSRDQPQHF. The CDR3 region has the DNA TGTGCCAGCTCAACTAGTAGGGATCAGCCCCAGCATTTT.

The CDR3 DNA reads TGTGCCTGGCTAGGTTCAACTAATGAAAAACTGTTTTTT. It encodes CAWLGSTNEKLFF. The chain links TRBV30 to TRBJ1-4; D gene uncertain. The germline gives CDR1 GTSNPN, CDR2 SVGIG (reference sequence). V was shortened by 5 bases and J by 0 bases, with 7 bases between the two germline ends. The CDR3 has 13 amino acids.

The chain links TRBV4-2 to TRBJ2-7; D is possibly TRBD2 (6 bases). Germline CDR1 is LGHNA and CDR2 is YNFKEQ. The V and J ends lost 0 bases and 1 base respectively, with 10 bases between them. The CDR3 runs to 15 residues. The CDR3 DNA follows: TGTGCCAGCAGCCAAGAAGGAGGGACTTCCTACGAGCAGTACTTC. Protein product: CASSQEGGTSYEQYF.

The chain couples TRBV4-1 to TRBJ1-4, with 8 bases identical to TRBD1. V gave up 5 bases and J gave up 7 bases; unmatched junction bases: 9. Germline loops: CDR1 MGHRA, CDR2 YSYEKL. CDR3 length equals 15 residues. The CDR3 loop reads CASSSQQGAREKLFF. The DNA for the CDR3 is TGCGCCAGCAGCTCGCAGCAGGGGGCGCGTGAAAAACTGTTTTTT.

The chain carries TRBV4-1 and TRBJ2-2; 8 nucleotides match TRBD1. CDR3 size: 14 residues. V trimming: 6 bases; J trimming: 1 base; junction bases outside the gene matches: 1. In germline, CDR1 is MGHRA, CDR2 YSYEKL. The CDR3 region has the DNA TGCGCCAGCAGGGGACAGGAGAACACCGGGGAGCTGTTTTTT. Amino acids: CASRGQENTGELFF.

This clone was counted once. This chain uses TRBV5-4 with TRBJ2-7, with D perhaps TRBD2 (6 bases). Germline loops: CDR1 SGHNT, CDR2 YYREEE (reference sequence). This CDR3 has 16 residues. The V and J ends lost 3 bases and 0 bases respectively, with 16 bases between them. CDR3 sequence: CASSSSTSQNSYEQYF. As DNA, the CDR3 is TGTGCCAGCAGCTCCTCGACTAGTCAAAACTCCTACGAGCAGTACTTC.

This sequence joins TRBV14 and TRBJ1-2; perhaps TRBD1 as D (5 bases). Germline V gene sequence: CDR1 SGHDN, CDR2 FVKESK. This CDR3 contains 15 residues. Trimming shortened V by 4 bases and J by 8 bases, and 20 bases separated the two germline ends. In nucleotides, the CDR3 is TGTGCCAGCAGCCCGTTACCGGGGGGGACCGAGGGCTACACCTTC. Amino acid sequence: CASSPLPGGTEGYTF.

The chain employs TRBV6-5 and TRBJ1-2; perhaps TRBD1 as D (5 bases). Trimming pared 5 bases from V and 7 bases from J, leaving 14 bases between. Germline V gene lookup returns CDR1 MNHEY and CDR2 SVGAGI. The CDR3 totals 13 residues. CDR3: CASSNDRSGGYTF. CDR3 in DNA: TGTGCCAGCAGTAATGACAGATCGGGTGGCTACACCTTC.

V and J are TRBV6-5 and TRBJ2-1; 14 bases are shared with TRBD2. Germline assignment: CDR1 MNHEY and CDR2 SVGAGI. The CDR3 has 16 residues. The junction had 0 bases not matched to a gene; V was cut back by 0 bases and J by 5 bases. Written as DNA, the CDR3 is TGTGCCAGCAGTTACTCGGGACTAGCGGGGGACAATGAGCAGTTCTTC. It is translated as CASSYSGLAGDNEQFF.

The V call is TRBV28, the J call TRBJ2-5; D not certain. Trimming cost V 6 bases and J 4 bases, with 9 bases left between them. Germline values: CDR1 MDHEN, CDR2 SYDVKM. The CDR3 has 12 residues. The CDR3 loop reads CASRQARETQYF. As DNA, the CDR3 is TGTGCCAGCAGGCAAGCACGAGAGACCCAGTACTTC.

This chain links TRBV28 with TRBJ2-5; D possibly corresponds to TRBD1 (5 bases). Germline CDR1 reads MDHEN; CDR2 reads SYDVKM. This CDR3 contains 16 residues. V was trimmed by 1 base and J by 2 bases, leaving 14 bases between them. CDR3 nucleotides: TGTGCCAGCAGTTTATCAGGACACAACTTACAAGAGACCCAGTACTTC. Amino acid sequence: CASSLSGHNLQETQYF.

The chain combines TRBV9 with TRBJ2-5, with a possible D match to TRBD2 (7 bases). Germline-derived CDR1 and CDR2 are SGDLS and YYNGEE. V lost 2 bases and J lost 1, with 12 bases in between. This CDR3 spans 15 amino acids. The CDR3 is CASSVGGAAQETQYF. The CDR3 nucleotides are TGTGCCAGCAGCGTGGGGGGGGCAGCCCAAGAGACCCAGTACTTC. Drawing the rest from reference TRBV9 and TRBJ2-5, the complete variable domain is DSGVTQTPKHLITATGQRVTLRCSPRSGDLSVYWYQQSLDQGLQFLIQYYNGEERAKGNILERFSAQQFPDLHSELNLSSLELGDSALYFCASSVGGAAQETQYFGPGTRLLVL.

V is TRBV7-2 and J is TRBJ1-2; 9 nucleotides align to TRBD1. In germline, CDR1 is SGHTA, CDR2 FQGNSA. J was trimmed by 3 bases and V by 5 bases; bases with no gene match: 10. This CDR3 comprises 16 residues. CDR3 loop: CASSTQPQGADYGYTF. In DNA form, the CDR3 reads TGTGCCAGCAGCACCCAACCACAGGGGGCGGACTATGGCTACACCTTC.

CDR3 bases: TGTGCCAGCAGCGTAGGCGGGGCCACCTACGAGCAGTACTTC. It is translated as CASSVGGATYEQYF. The chain carries TRBV9 and TRBJ2-7; TRBD2 is a possible D gene (6 bases). Trimming cost V 0 bases and J 2 bases, with 9 bases left between them. Germline CDR1 and CDR2: SGDLS and YYNGEE. This CDR3 region has 14 residues.

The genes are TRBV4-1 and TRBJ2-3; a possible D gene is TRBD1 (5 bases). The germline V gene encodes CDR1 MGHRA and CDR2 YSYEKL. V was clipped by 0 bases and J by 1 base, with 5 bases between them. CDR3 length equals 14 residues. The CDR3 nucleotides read TGCGCCAGCAGCCAAGAAGGGGGCACAGATACGCAGTATTTT. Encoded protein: CASSQEGGTDTQYF.

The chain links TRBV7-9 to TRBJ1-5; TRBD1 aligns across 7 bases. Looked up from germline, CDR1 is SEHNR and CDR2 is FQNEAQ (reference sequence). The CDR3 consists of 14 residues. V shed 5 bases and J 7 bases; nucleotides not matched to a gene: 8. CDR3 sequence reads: CASSRGTVDQPQHF. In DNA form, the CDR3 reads TGTGCCAGCAGCCGCGGGACAGTCGACCAGCCCCAGCATTTT.

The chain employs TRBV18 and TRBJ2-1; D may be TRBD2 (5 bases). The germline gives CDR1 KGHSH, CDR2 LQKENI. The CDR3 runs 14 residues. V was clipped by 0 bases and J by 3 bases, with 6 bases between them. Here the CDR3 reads CASSPPGLYNEQFF. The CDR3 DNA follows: TGTGCCAGCTCACCACCCGGACTCTACAATGAGCAGTTCTTC.

CDR3 amino acids: CASSQDWGQGAGYEQYF. CDR3 coding DNA: TGTGCCAGCAGCCAAGACTGGGGACAGGGGGCGGGATACGAGCAGTACTTC. V is TRBV14 and J is TRBJ2-7; 12 nucleotides align to TRBD1. The CDR3 is 17 amino acids. CDR1 is SGHDN, CDR2 FVKESK, per germline. V was clipped by 0 bases and J by 4 bases; unmatched bases: 7. The entire variable domain, with the rest obtained from reference TRBV14 and TRBJ2-7, is as follows: EAGVTQFPSHSVIEKGQTVTLRCDPISGHDNLYWYRRVMGKEIKFLLHFVKESKQDESGMPNNRFLAERTGGTYSTLKVQPAELEDSGVYFCASSQDWGQGAGYEQYFGPGTRLTVT.

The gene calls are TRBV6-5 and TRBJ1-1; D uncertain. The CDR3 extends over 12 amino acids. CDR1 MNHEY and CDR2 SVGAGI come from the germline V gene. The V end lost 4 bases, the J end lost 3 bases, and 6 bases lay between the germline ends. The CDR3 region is CASSSVDTEAFF. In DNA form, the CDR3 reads TGTGCCAGCAGTTCCGTCGACACTGAAGCTTTCTTT.

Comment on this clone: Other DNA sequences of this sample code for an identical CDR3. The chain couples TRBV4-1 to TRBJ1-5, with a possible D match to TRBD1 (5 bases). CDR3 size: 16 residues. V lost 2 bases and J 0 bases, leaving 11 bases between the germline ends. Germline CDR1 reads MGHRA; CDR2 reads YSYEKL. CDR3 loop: CASSQSTGGSNQPQHF. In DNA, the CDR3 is TGCGCCAGCAGCCAATCCACGGGGGGTAGCAATCAGCCCCAGCATTTT.

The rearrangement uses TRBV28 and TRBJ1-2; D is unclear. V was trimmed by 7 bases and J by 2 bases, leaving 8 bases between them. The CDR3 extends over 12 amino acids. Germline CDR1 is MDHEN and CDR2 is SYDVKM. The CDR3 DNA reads TGTGCCAGCACCTTGGGCAACTATGGCTACACCTTC. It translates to CASTLGNYGYTF.

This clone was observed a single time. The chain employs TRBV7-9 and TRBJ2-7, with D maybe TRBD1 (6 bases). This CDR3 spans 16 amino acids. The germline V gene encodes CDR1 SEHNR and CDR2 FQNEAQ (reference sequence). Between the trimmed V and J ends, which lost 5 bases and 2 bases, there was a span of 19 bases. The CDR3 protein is CASSQGTLLFAYEQYF. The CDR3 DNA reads TGTGCCAGCAGCCAGGGGACACTTCTCTTCGCCTACGAGCAGTACTTC.

Here the CDR3 DNA reads TGTGCCAGGACTGGACAGGGCAGCGATTCACCCCTCCACTTT. Translated: CARTGQGSDSPLHF. V gene TRBV2 combines with J gene TRBJ1-6; 8 bases are a match to TRBD1. This CDR3 is built from 14 residues. The V gene end was trimmed by 9 bases and the J gene end by 8 bases; junction bases not matched to a gene: 9. Germline V gene sequence: CDR1 SNHLY, CDR2 FYNNEI.